This TCR beta chain stems from a study of T cell changes during pregnancy in multiple sclerosis (dated by TCRdb to about 2019). Turning to the overall study: In women with multiple sclerosis, the researchers looked at how the T cell repertoire shifted as pregnancy progressed.

Library creation used the immunoSEQ multiplex PCR assay. TCRdb stores this immuneACCESS table with in-frame sequences only. Part of the clones is absent; in the studies checked, under half of the shortfall reflects unresolved V genes, and no reason is known for the rest. The sample yields approximately 74,000 clones; approximately 86% were counted once. The ten top clones hold about 3.5% of the sample. In regard to this clone: The antigen it recognizes is unknown. Nothing much larger sits one base from this clone, and base qualities are not available.

V is shortened by 5 bases, J by 5 bases, and the region joining them spans 18 bases. From the cysteine through the phenylalanine, the CDR3 covers 15 amino acids. The read is trimmed to its CDR3 DNA, 45 bases read in frame from base 1. The CDR1 and CDR2 encoded by the germline V gene (reference sequence) are SEHNR and FQNEAQ. The chain is encoded by TRBV7-9 joined to TRBJ2-5; TRBD2 could be the D gene, as 6 bases match. The receptor comes from a female donor with multiple sclerosis, enrolled in a pregnancy study. This specimen consisted of peripheral blood, obtained before pregnancy. Here the CDR3 is given as CASSSGPKGKETQYF. Here is the DNA: TGTGCCAGCAGCAGCGGGCCAAAGGGGAAGGAGACCCAGTACTTC. With all but the CDR3 taken from the reference TRBV7-9 and TRBJ2-5 genes, the full variable domain is: DTGVSQNPRHKITKRGQNVTFRCDPISEHNRLYWYRQTLGQGPEFLTYFQNEAQLEKSRLLSDRFSAERPKGSFSTLEIQRTEQGDSAMYLCASSSGPKGKETQYFGPGTRLLVL.